Included here is one T cell receptor (beta chain) sequence, with context. Its antigen is undetermined. TCRdb keeps only in-frame clones here, not all; method: immunoSEQ multiplex PCR. The table shows roughly 2,500,000 clones, with over 85% occurring only once. Per the germline V gene, CDR1 is SGHTA and CDR2 is FQGNSA. This CDR3 has 15 residues. Trimming cost V 4 bases and J 7 bases; bases outside gene matches: 5. The data belong to a study of shared clonotypes between healthy human individuals. Across the whole study: The study used three CD4 naive, three CD4 memory, two CD8 naive and one CD8 memory plate per donor. General study results and limits: Among donors, sharing of clonotypes was expected to be affected by sequencing depth. Naive subsets usually exceeded memory subsets in estimated richness. Of the naive CD4 clonotypes, roughly 5.5% were shared across a handful of donors.

The sequence was collected from a man aged 18 to 30 in good health. Some clones in this sample may be carry-over from other donors' samples. This rearrangement joins TRBV7-2 to TRBJ2-7; 15 bases align to TRBD2. The specimen was naive CD4+ T cells from PBMCs. Described subset: CD45RA+ positively selected. The CDR3 reads CASSSGLAGGGEQYF. CDR3 DNA: TGTGCCAGCAGCTCCGGACTAGCGGGAGGGGGAGAGCAGTACTTC.